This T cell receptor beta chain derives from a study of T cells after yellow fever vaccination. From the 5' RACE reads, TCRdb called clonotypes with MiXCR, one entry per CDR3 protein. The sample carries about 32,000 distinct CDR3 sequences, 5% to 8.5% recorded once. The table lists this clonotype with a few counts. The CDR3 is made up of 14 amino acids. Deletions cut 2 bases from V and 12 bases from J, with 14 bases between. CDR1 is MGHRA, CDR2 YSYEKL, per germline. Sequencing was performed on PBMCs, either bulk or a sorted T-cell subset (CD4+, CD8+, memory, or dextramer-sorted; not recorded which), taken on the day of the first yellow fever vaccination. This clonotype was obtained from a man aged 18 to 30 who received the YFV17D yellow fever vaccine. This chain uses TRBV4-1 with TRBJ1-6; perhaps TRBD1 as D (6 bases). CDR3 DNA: TGCGCCAGCAGCCAATCAGGGGTAGGGAAACCCCTCCACTTT. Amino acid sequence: CASSQSGVGKPLHF.